The next 23 T cell receptor beta chains were all read from a single sample in a study of Graves' ophthalmopathy and Graves' hyperthyroidism. Amplification of the TCR beta CDR3 regions used RNA transcripts (as template). Second-round multiplex PCR came after first-round RT-PCR with HTBI primers. TCRdb recomputed calls from the multiplex PCR reads with MiXCR, one row per CDR3 protein. The sample records 400,000 to 500,000 distinct CDR3 sequences, more than 20% being singletons. Sample: peripheral blood. The receptors were sampled from a woman under 30 with stable Graves' hyperthyroidism.

The J gene is TRBJ2-2, the V gene TRBV18; 9 bases line up with TRBD1. Germline V gives CDR1 KGHSH, CDR2 LQKENI. The ends lost 3 bases at V and 4 bases at J; junction bases unmatched: 9. The CDR3 consists of 17 residues. The CDR3 coding sequence is TGTGCCAGCTCACCTTTTTCGGAACAGGGGGCCACCGGGGAGCTGTTTTTT. It specifies CASSPFSEQGATGELFF.

This clonotype was recorded many times. This chain joins TRBV11-2 and TRBJ1-5, with 7 positions matching TRBD1. The trim removed 3 bases at V and 2 bases at J, leaving 10 bases unmatched. Germline CDR1 SGHAT, CDR2 FQNNGV. The CDR3 totals 17 residues. CDR3 sequence: CASSLGPAGGGNQPQHF. The CDR3 DNA sequence: TGTGCCAGCAGCTTGGGTCCCGCAGGGGGAGGCAATCAGCCCCAGCATTTT.

This chain connects TRBV12-3 or TRBV12-4 to TRBJ2-5; unclear D gene. The CDR3 contains 13 residues. V lost 3 bases and J lost 5, with 10 bases in between. The DNA of the CDR3 is TGTGCCAGCAGTTTTATGGCGAGCGAGACCCAGTACTTC. Its protein is CASSFMASETQYF.

This clonotype was detected many times. The J gene is TRBJ1-1, the V gene TRBV10-3; 7 bases match TRBD1. After removal of 6 bases from V and 2 bases from J, the junction contained 6 bases not matched to a gene. CDR1 is ENHRY and CDR2 is SYGVKD in the germline V gene. CDR3 length: 14 residues. The CDR3 DNA is TGTGCCATCAGGGTAGACAGGGCAAACACTGAAGCTTTCTTT. Amino acid sequence: CAIRVDRANTEAFF.

This clonotype is a singleton in its sample. CDR3 DNA: TGTGCCAGCGAAACCGGGGCGCGGTGGTTTTTGCACACTGAAGCTTTCTTT. This encodes CASETGARWFLHTEAFF. The J gene is TRBJ1-1, the V gene TRBV6-1; perhaps TRBD1 as D (5 bases). This CDR3 region has 17 residues. The germline CDR1 and CDR2 sequences are MNHNS and SASEGT. Trimming took 8 bases from V and 3 from J, leaving 25 bases between them.

This clonotype was observed many times. The gene calls are TRBV20-1 and TRBJ1-6; D might be TRBD1 (6 bases). The V end was cut by 0 bases, the J end by 10 bases, with 16 bases between. Germline CDR1 is DFQATT and CDR2 is SNEGSKA (reference sequence). There are 15 residues in the CDR3. The CDR3: CSARDFTRGGSPLHF. The CDR3 DNA sequence: TGCAGTGCTAGAGATTTCACACGCGGGGGCTCACCCCTCCACTTT.

There are many counts of this clonotype. V gene TRBV6-2 or TRBV6-3 combines with J gene TRBJ1-6; 8 nucleotides agree with TRBD1. Looked up from germline, CDR1 is MNHEY and CDR2 is SVGEGT. The length of the CDR3 is 15 residues. V gave up 5 bases and J gave up 7 bases; unmatched junction bases: 7. CDR3 residues: CASSPRTGRNSPLHF. The CDR3 bases are TGTGCCAGCAGTCCCCGGACAGGGCGGAATTCACCCCTCCACTTT.

This clonotype was picked up many times. The chain is built from TRBV7-8 and TRBJ2-7, with 7 bases lining up with TRBD2. This CDR3 spans 15 amino acids. V gave up 2 bases and J gave up 0 bases; unmatched junction bases: 4. Germline values: CDR1 SGHVS, CDR2 FQNEAQ. CDR3 sequence: CASSLRDYRSYEQYF. In DNA, the CDR3 is TGTGCCAGCAGCTTAAGGGACTACCGCTCCTACGAGCAGTACTTC. The complete variable domain, with remaining parts taken from reference TRBV7-8 and TRBJ2-7, reads GAGVSQSPRYKVAKRGQDVALRCDPISGHVSLFWYQQALGQGPEFLTYFQNEAQLDKSGLPSDRFFAERPEGSVSTLKIQRTQQEDSAVYLCASSLRDYRSYEQYFGPGTRLTVT.

This clonotype was counted ten times or more. The chain couples TRBV6-1 to TRBJ1-1; 8 positions match TRBD1. The CDR3 is made up of 10 amino acids. Germline lookup yields CDR1 MNHNS and CDR2 SASEGT. V lost 6 bases to trimming and J lost 10 bases; unmatched junction nucleotides: 1. The chain's CDR3 is CASSDRGAFF. Here the CDR3 DNA reads TGTGCCAGCAGCGACAGGGGAGCTTTCTTT.

J is TRBJ2-7 and V is TRBV19; D not certain. Trimming removed 5 bases from V and 3 bases from J, with 14 bases in between. Germline CDR1 LNHDA, CDR2 SQIVND (reference sequence). This CDR3 spans 14 amino acids. The CDR3 reads CASSRQGSLYEQYF. The DNA of the CDR3 is TGTGCCAGTAGTCGTCAAGGTTCCCTCTACGAGCAGTACTTC.

This clonotype was seen repeatedly, ten times or more. The chain uses TRBV20-1 and TRBJ2-7; TRBD1 might be the D (5 bases). This CDR3 has 14 residues. Germline V gene sequence: CDR1 DFQATT, CDR2 SNEGSKA (reference sequence). The V and J ends lost 5 bases and 3 bases respectively, with 17 bases between them. The DNA for the CDR3 is TGCAGTGCTCTTAAGGCGGAGACAGTCTACGAGCAGTACTTC. Translated: CSALKAETVYEQYF.

This clonotype occurred a few times. The V gene is TRBV30, the J gene TRBJ1-5; TRBD1 agrees at 8 bases. CDR1 and CDR2 (germline): GTSNPN, SVGIG (reference sequence). The ends lost 3 bases at V and 7 bases at J; junction bases unmatched: 14. The CDR3 totals 16 residues. Here the CDR3 reads CAWSKSGQGIGQPQHF. As DNA, the CDR3 is TGTGCCTGGAGCAAAAGTGGACAGGGAATCGGACAGCCCCAGCATTTT.

The V and J genes are TRBV5-4 and TRBJ2-7; possible D gene TRBD2, 6 bases. The CDR3 contains 15 residues. The germline CDR1 and CDR2 sequences are SGHNT and YYREEE (reference sequence). Between the trimmed V and J ends, which lost 2 bases and 4 bases, there was a span of 16 bases. The CDR3 here is CASSFKAGSYYEQYF. CDR3 sequence (DNA): TGTGCCAGCAGCTTTAAGGCGGGATCATATTACGAGCAGTACTTC.

This clonotype was seen ten or more times. The gene calls are TRBV4-3 and TRBJ2-5; 7 nucleotides match TRBD2. The germline CDR1 and CDR2 sequences are LGHNA and YSLEER. The V segment lost 3 bases and the J segment 5 bases; nucleotides outside the gene matches: 15. This CDR3 contains 17 residues. The CDR3 loop reads CASSHSLGEGRFETQYF. CDR3 coding DNA: TGCGCCAGCAGCCATTCCTTGGGGGAGGGCCGGTTTGAGACCCAGTACTTC.

This clonotype was counted ten times or more. The rearrangement links TRBV6-5 to TRBJ2-2; either TRBD1 or TRBD2 may supply D (5 bases each). Germline lookup yields CDR1 MNHEY and CDR2 SVGAGI. The CDR3 runs 15 residues. Trimming left V 0 bases short and J 6 bases short, with 11 bases between. The CDR3: CASSYSRLGAGELFF. The CDR3 DNA sequence: TGTGCCAGCAGTTACTCGAGGCTGGGGGCCGGGGAGCTGTTTTTT.

The gene calls are TRBV18 and TRBJ2-7, with 10 bases matching TRBD2. CDR1 is KGHSH, CDR2 LQKENI, per germline. V shed 6 bases, J shed 9 bases, and the junction held 11 bases outside the gene matches. The CDR3 consists of 14 residues. The CDR3 sequence is CASSSSTSGTWQYF. The DNA of the CDR3 is TGTGCCAGCTCTTCGTCAACTAGCGGGACTTGGCAGTACTTC.

This clonotype appeared a few times. This chain connects TRBV4-1 to TRBJ2-7; D perhaps matches TRBD2 (6 bases). Between the trimmed V and J ends, which lost 4 bases and 6 bases, there was a span of 19 bases. The CDR3 runs to 15 residues. CDR1 MGHRA and CDR2 YSYEKL come from the germline V gene. The CDR3 DNA is TGCGCCAGCAGCCCAACCGGGACTCCGACTCGCGAGCAGTACTTC. Amino acids: CASSPTGTPTREQYF.

The chain links TRBV7-8 to TRBJ2-7; D tentatively fits TRBD1 or TRBD2 (6 bases each). CDR3 length equals 15 residues. Looked up from germline, CDR1 is SGHVS and CDR2 is FQNEAQ. V was clipped by 1 base and J by 1 base, with 11 bases between them. CDR3 in amino acids: CASSLGGLASYEQYF. In nucleotides, the CDR3 is TGTGCCAGCAGCTTAGGGGGGCTAGCGTCCTACGAGCAGTACTTC.

In this sample, this clonotype turned up a few times. The chain joins TRBV12-3 or TRBV12-4 to TRBJ2-7; TRBD2 aligns across 7 bases. There are 15 residues in the CDR3. Losses at the gene ends were 5 bases for V and 5 bases for J; bases not matched to a gene: 12. DNA of the CDR3: TGTGCCAGCAGTCCCCGGGGAGACGGGAGGAACGAGCAGTACTTC. It is translated as CASSPRGDGRNEQYF.

The chain carries TRBV12-3 or TRBV12-4 and TRBJ2-5; D may be TRBD1 or TRBD2 (6 bases each). V was trimmed by 4 bases and J by 4 bases, leaving 16 bases between them. CDR3 size: 15 residues. For the CDR3, the DNA is TGTGCCAGCAGTTCACAGAGTGGGGGGCTAGAGACCCAGTACTTC. Its protein is CASSSQSGGLETQYF.

A note on this clonotype: Being one base from a much bigger clone, this may be a read error. The rearrangement links TRBV6-2 or TRBV6-3 to TRBJ1-2; possible D gene TRBD1, 5 bases. The CDR3 is made up of 16 amino acids. The germline CDR1 and CDR2 sequences are MNHEY and SVGEGT. The V end was cut by 6 bases, the J end by 4 bases, with 21 bases between. CDR3 loop: CASRNGWIGAPYGYTF. In DNA, the CDR3 is TGTGCCAGCAGAAACGGCTGGATAGGGGCCCCCTATGGCTACACCTTC.

This clonotype has more than one count but fewer than ten. Germline is not matched at one junction end, which may reflect a read error. The chain carries TRBV20-1 and TRBJ2-1; TRBD2 agrees at 12 bases. This CDR3 comprises 18 residues. The germline gives CDR1 DFQATT, CDR2 SNEGSKA (reference sequence). CDR3 coding DNA: TGCAGTGCTCCTAGACTAGCGGGAGATCTAAATACCTACAATGAGAAGTTCTTC. This gives the protein CSAPRLAGDLNTYNEKFF.

The sample holds many counts of this clonotype. J is TRBJ2-7 and V is TRBV7-9; D might be TRBD1 or TRBD2, each matching 5 bases. The length of the CDR3 is 15 residues. Germline V gene data show CDR1 as SEHNR and CDR2 as FQNEAQ (reference sequence). V was shortened by 5 bases and J by 0 bases, with 14 bases between the two germline ends. The CDR3 DNA reads TGTGCCAGCAGCACCCGGGACGGCGGCTCCTACGAGCAGTACTTC. Translating it yields CASSTRDGGSYEQYF.